This is a list of T cell receptor beta chains from one sample in a study of blood T cells in healthy people across ages. From the 5' RACE reads, TCRdb called clonotypes with MiXCR, one entry per CDR3 protein. Of 850,000 or so distinct CDR3 sequences in the sample, around 30% were seen once. The material sequenced was blood. The receptors here all came from a woman older than 75 in good health. Both conserved end residues are part of each CDR3. Each record gives: V gene, D gene, clone size, J gene, CDR3 DNA, CDR3 protein. D genes are given only for firm matches. Not every row has a clone size; where given, it reads once, few, many or a size class.

v_call: TRBV7-2
d_call: -
clone_size: -
j_call: TRBJ2-7
cdr3_nt: TGTGCCAGCAGCCCCGGGATGCTGCGATCTCCAGACAATGAGCAGTACTTC
cdr3_aa: CASSPGMLRSPDNEQYF

v_call: TRBV20-1
d_call: TRBD2
clone_size: once
j_call: TRBJ2-7
cdr3_nt: TGCAGTGCTAGAGGGGGGGGACCCACCTCCTACGAGCAGTACTTC
cdr3_aa: CSARGGGPTSYEQYF

v_call: TRBV7-2
d_call: TRBD1
clone_size: many
j_call: TRBJ2-1
cdr3_nt: TGTGCCAGCAGGGGCAGGGGGCTTAATGAGCAGTTCTTC
cdr3_aa: CASRGRGLNEQFF

v_call: TRBV18
d_call: TRBD1
clone_size: -
j_call: TRBJ2-6
cdr3_nt: TGTGCCAGCTCACCCGGGACAGGCGACTCTGGGGCCAACGTCCTGGCTTTC
cdr3_aa: CASSPGTGDSGANVLAF

v_call: TRBV5-5
d_call: -
clone_size: few
j_call: TRBJ2-7
cdr3_nt: TGTGCCAGCAGCTTGGTTCTCGGCCCCCCGCGCCACGAGCAGTACTTC
cdr3_aa: CASSLVLGPPRHEQYF

v_call: TRBV20-1
d_call: -
clone_size: -
j_call: TRBJ2-4
cdr3_nt: TGCAGTGCTAAAAACCGGGACGCAAACGCAATAGGGCAGTACTTC
cdr3_aa: CSAKNRDANAIGQYF

v_call: TRBV27
d_call: -
clone_size: few
j_call: TRBJ2-5
cdr3_nt: TGTGCCAGCAGCCGCGGACGGGCCCAAGAGACCCAGTACTTC
cdr3_aa: CASSRGRAQETQYF

v_call: TRBV7-9
d_call: TRBD2
clone_size: many
j_call: TRBJ2-1
cdr3_nt: TGTGCCAGCAGCTCGCAGACTAGCGGGCGATACAATGAGCAGTTCTTC
cdr3_aa: CASSSQTSGRYNEQFF

v_call: TRBV4-1
d_call: -
clone_size: -
j_call: TRBJ1-1
cdr3_nt: TGCGCCAGCAGCCAAGATGTCACGACAGACGGGCGAGACACTGAAGCTTTCTTT
cdr3_aa: CASSQDVTTDGRDTEAFF

v_call: TRBV5-1
d_call: -
clone_size: -
j_call: TRBJ1-2
cdr3_nt: TGCGCCAGCAGCTTGGATTTGTCAGACGGTGACTACACCTTC
cdr3_aa: CASSLDLSDGDYTF

v_call: TRBV12-3/TRBV12-4
d_call: -
clone_size: -
j_call: TRBJ2-3
cdr3_nt: TGTGCCAGCAGTCTTTACAAAGCCAGAGCAGATACGCAGTATTTT
cdr3_aa: CASSLYKARADTQYF

v_call: TRBV6-2/TRBV6-3
d_call: TRBD1
clone_size: many
j_call: TRBJ1-2
cdr3_nt: TGTGCCAGCAGTGCCGGGACAGGATACTATGGCTACACCTTC
cdr3_aa: CASSAGTGYYGYTF

v_call: TRBV12-3/TRBV12-4
d_call: -
clone_size: many
j_call: TRBJ1-5
cdr3_nt: TGTGCCAGCAGTTTAGGCGACGGAGCGGAGCCCCAGCATTTT
cdr3_aa: CASSLGDGAEPQHF

v_call: TRBV20-1
d_call: TRBD1
clone_size: many
j_call: TRBJ1-2
cdr3_nt: TGCAGTGCCCCCAGGACAGGGGGCAATGGCTACACCTTC
cdr3_aa: CSAPRTGGNGYTF

v_call: TRBV10-2
d_call: -
clone_size: -
j_call: TRBJ1-1
cdr3_nt: TGCGCCATCAGTCGCGCGGGCACCGACGCTGAAGCTTTCTTT
cdr3_aa: CAISRAGTDAEAFF

v_call: TRBV19
d_call: TRBD2
clone_size: few
j_call: TRBJ2-1
cdr3_nt: TGTGCCAGTAGTCTCCTTAGCGGGCCTTACAATGAGCAGTTCTTC
cdr3_aa: CASSLLSGPYNEQFF

v_call: TRBV7-9
d_call: -
clone_size: -
j_call: TRBJ1-1
cdr3_nt: TGTGCCAGCAGCAGCCCGGGGTCAGGAAACACTGAAGCTTTCTTT
cdr3_aa: CASSSPGSGNTEAFF

v_call: TRBV7-2
d_call: -
clone_size: -
j_call: TRBJ2-4
cdr3_nt: TGTGCCAGCAGCCCCCTCCGGGAGACGAGGCAGTACTTC
cdr3_aa: CASSPLRETRQYF

v_call: TRBV28
d_call: TRBD1
clone_size: many
j_call: TRBJ2-7
cdr3_nt: TGTGCCAGCAGAAAGACAGGGGCGAGCTCCTACGAGCAGTACTTC
cdr3_aa: CASRKTGASSYEQYF

v_call: TRBV29-1
d_call: TRBD2
clone_size: many
j_call: TRBJ2-1
cdr3_nt: TGCAGCGTTGAAACTAGCGGGGGGCGGGGGCAGTTCTTC
cdr3_aa: CSVETSGGRGQFF

v_call: TRBV3-1
d_call: TRBD1
clone_size: -
j_call: TRBJ2-2
cdr3_nt: TGTGCCAGCGATAGAGGACAGGGGAACACCGGGGAGCTGTTTTTT
cdr3_aa: CASDRGQGNTGELFF

v_call: TRBV5-1
d_call: TRBD2
clone_size: many
j_call: TRBJ2-5
cdr3_nt: TGCGCCAGCAGCGGGGGACTAGCGGGAGCGACAAGAGAGACCCAGTACTTC
cdr3_aa: CASSGGLAGATRETQYF